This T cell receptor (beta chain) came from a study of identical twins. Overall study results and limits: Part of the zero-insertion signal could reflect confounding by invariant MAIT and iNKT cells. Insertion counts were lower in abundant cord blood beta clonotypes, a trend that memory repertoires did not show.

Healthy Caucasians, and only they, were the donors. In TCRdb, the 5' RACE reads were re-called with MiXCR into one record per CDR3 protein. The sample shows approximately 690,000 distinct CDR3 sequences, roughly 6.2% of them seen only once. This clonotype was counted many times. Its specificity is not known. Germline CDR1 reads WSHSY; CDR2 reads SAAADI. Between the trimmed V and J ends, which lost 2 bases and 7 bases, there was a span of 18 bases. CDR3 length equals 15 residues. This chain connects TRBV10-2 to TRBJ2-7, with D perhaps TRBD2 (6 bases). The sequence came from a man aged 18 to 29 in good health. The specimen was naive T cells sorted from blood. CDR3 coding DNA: TGCGCCAGCAGTGAGGTGTCGGGACTTACGCCGGAGCAGTACGTC. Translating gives CASSEVSGLTPEQYV.